Below, 11 T cell receptor beta chains from the same sample are listed, as sequenced in a study of pediatric ulcerative colitis. Repertoires were generated with immunoSEQ multiplex PCR, while TCRdb's copy carries only in-frame clones and drops some. The table has tens of thousands of clones, over 70% seen once. The sample consisted of blood. The receptors come from a boy younger than 18 who was a control in a study of pediatric ulcerative colitis.

The rearrangement uses TRBV6-1 and TRBJ2-7; TRBD1 or TRBD2 may be the D gene (5 bases each). CDR3 size: 12 residues. V was pared by 6 bases and J by 9 bases, with 15 bases between. Germline loops: CDR1 MNHNS, CDR2 SASEGT. CDR3 bases: TGTGCCAGCAGGGAACCCGGGGCGGTGCAGTACTTC. As protein: CASREPGAVQYF.

V is TRBV7-8 and J is TRBJ1-3, with 10 bases lining up with TRBD1. The CDR3 totals 18 residues. Trimming cost V 1 base and J 2 bases; bases outside gene matches: 8. Germline values: CDR1 SGHVS, CDR2 FQNEAQ. The CDR3 loop reads CASSLDFGQGVAGNTIYF. CDR3 nucleotides: TGTGCCAGCAGCTTAGACTTTGGACAGGGGGTTGCTGGAAACACCATATATTTT.

J is TRBJ2-3 and V is TRBV7-9; 7 bases are a match to TRBD1. Germline V gene sequence: CDR1 SEHNR, CDR2 FQNEAQ (reference sequence). This CDR3 comprises 16 residues. J gave up 1 base and V 5 bases, and 9 bases lay outside the gene matches. In DNA, the CDR3 is TGTGCCAGCAGCGACATCAGGGACAGACGCACAGATACGCAGTATTTT. Encoded protein: CASSDIRDRRTDTQYF. The complete variable domain, with remaining parts taken from reference TRBV7-9 and TRBJ2-3, reads DTGVSQNPRHKITKRGQNVTFRCDPISEHNRLYWYRQTLGQGPEFLTYFQNEAQLEKSRLLSDRFSAERPKGSFSTLEIQRTEQGDSAMYLCASSDIRDRRTDTQYFGPGTRLTVL.

The chain couples TRBV5-6 to TRBJ2-1; 14 nucleotides agree with TRBD2. CDR1 and CDR2 from the germline V gene are SGHDT and YYEEEE. This CDR3 has 16 residues. V lost 3 bases and J lost 9; bases outside the gene matches: 8. Here the CDR3 DNA reads TGTGCCAGCAGCTCCACGGGACTAGCGGGAGAAATTGAGCAGTTCTTC. The encoded protein is CASSSTGLAGEIEQFF. The full variable domain, in which reference TRBV5-6 and TRBJ2-1 provide the parts outside the CDR3, is DAGVTQSPTHLIKTRGQQVTLRCSPKSGHDTVSWYQQALGQGPQFIFQYYEEEERQRGNFPDRFSGHQFPNYSSELNVNALLLGDSALYLCASSSTGLAGEIEQFFGPGTRLTVL.

The chain uses TRBV28 and TRBJ2-7, with 8 bases that match TRBD2. This CDR3 has 12 residues. Germline CDR1 is MDHEN and CDR2 is SYDVKM. V lost 6 bases to trimming and J lost 3 bases; unmatched junction nucleotides: 1. The CDR3 nucleotides read TGTGCCAGCAGGCGGGAGGTCTACGAGCAGTACTTC. It specifies CASRREVYEQYF.

This clone was seen a few times. J is TRBJ1-2 and V is TRBV9; 7 nucleotides line up with TRBD1. This CDR3 comprises 17 residues. The ends lost 4 bases at V and 2 bases at J; junction bases unmatched: 14. Germline assignment: CDR1 SGDLS and CDR2 YYNGEE. The CDR3 DNA is TGTGCCAGCAGCCCAGAGTACGGGGTACAGGGGAACTATGGCTACACCTTC. Translating gives CASSPEYGVQGNYGYTF.

The gene calls are TRBV28 and TRBJ2-3; D is uncertain. Per germline, CDR1 MDHEN and CDR2 SYDVKM. V was shortened by 8 bases and J by 5 bases, with 11 bases between the two germline ends. This CDR3 contains 12 residues. CDR3 coding DNA: TGTGCCAGCGGGGTCCGTATAGATACGCAGTATTTT. Translation: CASGVRIDTQYF. Filled out from reference TRBV28 and TRBJ2-3, the complete variable domain reads DVKVTQSSRYLVKRTGEKVFLECVQDMDHENMFWYRQDPGLGLRLIYFSYDVKMKEKGDIPEGYSVSREKKERFSLILESASTNQTSMYLCASGVRIDTQYFGPGTRLTVL.

V is TRBV6-1 and J is TRBJ2-7, with no clear D. This CDR3 has 12 residues. Germline lookup yields CDR1 MNHNS and CDR2 SASEGT. The V and J ends lost 5 bases and 3 bases respectively, with 8 bases between them. The DNA for the CDR3 is TGTGCCAGCAGTCCGGCAGGCTACGAGCAGTACTTC. Translated, it gives CASSPAGYEQYF.

V gene TRBV2 combines with J gene TRBJ1-2; 7 bases agree with TRBD1. CDR1 and CDR2 from the germline V gene are SNHLY and FYNNEI. The junction had 17 bases not matched to a gene; V was cut back by 6 bases and J by 4 bases. The length of the CDR3 is 17 residues. CDR3 bases: TGTGCCAGCAGCGACCCCACGCTGACAGGGACGACCTATGGCTACACCTTC. This codes for CASSDPTLTGTTYGYTF.

This chain joins TRBV19 and TRBJ2-1; the D is unclear. V was cut by 1 base and J by 8 bases, with 15 bases left in between. This CDR3 region has 15 residues. CDR1 LNHDA and CDR2 SQIVND come from the germline V gene (reference sequence). The CDR3 DNA sequence: TGTGCCAGTAGTATAGGGGTCTCACAAGTTGATGAGCAGTTCTTC. Its translation is CASSIGVSQVDEQFF.

The V and J genes are TRBV4-3 and TRBJ2-1; 9 nucleotides agree with TRBD1. Germline-derived CDR1 and CDR2 are LGHNA and YSLEER. The CDR3 is made up of 16 amino acids. V gave up 1 base and J gave up 4 bases; unmatched junction bases: 5. The DNA for the CDR3 is TGCGCCAGCAGCCAAGGATGGACAGGGGCATACAATGAGCAGTTCTTC. This translates into CASSQGWTGAYNEQFF.